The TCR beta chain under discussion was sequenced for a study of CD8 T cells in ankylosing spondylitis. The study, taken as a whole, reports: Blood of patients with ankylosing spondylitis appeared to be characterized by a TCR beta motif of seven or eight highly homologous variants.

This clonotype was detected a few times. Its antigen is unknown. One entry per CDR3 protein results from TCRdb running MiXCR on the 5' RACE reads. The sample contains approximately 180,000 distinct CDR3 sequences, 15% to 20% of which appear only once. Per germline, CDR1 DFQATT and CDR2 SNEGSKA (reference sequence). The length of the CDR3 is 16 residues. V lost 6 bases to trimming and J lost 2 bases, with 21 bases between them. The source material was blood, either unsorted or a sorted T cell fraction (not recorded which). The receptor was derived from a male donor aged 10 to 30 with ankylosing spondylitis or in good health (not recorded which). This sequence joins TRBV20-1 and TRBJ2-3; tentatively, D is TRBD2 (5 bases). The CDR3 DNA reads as TGCAGTGCAACCCGAGGGCTAGACGAAATCACAGATACGCAGTATTTT. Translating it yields CSATRGLDEITDTQYF.